This TCR beta chain appears in the sequencing data of a study of blood T cell repertoires in COVID-19. Overall study: The analysed material was cDNA or gDNA that came from T cells, B-cell-depleted T cells, or PBMCs.

This clone was recorded a few times. Profiled with immunoSEQ multiplex PCR; TCRdb holds only in-frame clones, not every one. The sample includes about 180,000 clones, about 80% seen only once; the top ten take roughly 28%. V dropped 5 bases and J dropped 7; count of bases not matched to a gene: 14. Per germline, CDR1 SGHVS and CDR2 FNYEAQ. The CDR3 loop spans 18 amino acids. The receptor comes from a woman in her seventies with acute or convalescent COVID-19. The rearrangement uses TRBV7-6 and TRBJ2-5; 15 nucleotides agree with TRBD2. Sequenced: peripheral blood. In DNA form, the CDR3 reads TGTGCCAGCAGCCTGGGACTAGCGGGAGGTAGAAACGTAGGGACCCAGTACTTC. Protein sequence: CASSLGLAGGRNVGTQYF.